The subject of this entry is one T cell receptor (beta chain). Its specificity is not known. The data belong to a study of cytomegalovirus exposure and HLA in healthy donors. The study, taken as a whole, reports: There was a cluster of highly shared sequence variants that was likely a sequencing artifact. Specificity for CMV antigens was confirmed in vitro for three of the CMV-associated chains. Presence/absence analyses assumed roughly uniform sequencing depth across donors. Most TCR sequences showed up rarely, but some public TCRs showed up in many donors.

Germline V CDR1 and CDR2: MDHEN, SYDVKM. Trimming at V came to 2 bases and at J to 5 bases, leaving 8 bases not matched to a gene. The CDR3 extends over 18 amino acids. Primers: 60 Vbeta forward and 13 Jbeta reverse. The data were produced by immunoSEQ multiplex PCR, yet TCRdb's version contains in-frame clones alone and is incomplete. Of approximately 100,000 clones listed, roughly 82% are singletons. The clonotype originates from a man aged 45-65 years in good health and CMV-seronegative. V gene TRBV28 combines with J gene TRBJ2-6; 11 bases line up with TRBD1. The sequenced sample consisted of PBMCs. The CDR3 here is CASSLGQGAALRANVLTF. The CDR3 DNA reads as TGTGCCAGCAGTTTAGGACAGGGGGCTGCACTAAGGGCCAACGTCCTGACTTTC.